A selection of T cell receptor beta chains follows, all from one sample in a study of blood T cell repertoires in COVID-19. Profiled with immunoSEQ multiplex PCR; TCRdb holds only in-frame clones, not every one. The data show 200,000 to 300,000 clones, with roughly 82% seen just once and approximately 5.5% held by the top ten. The sequencing input was peripheral blood. The receptors come from a woman older than 75 with COVID-19, enrolled during active disease. CDR3s include the opening cysteine and the closing phenylalanine or tryptophan. D genes are given only for firm matches. Size tells how often a clone was seen (once, few, many) or the class of an expanded clone, and some rows leave it out.

j_call d_call clone_size v_call cdr3_aa cdr3_nt
TRBJ2-1 TRBD1 - TRBV7-6 CASSSGTGLTNEQFF TGTGCCAGCAGCTCTGGGACAGGGCTTACCAATGAGCAGTTCTTC
TRBJ2-7 TRBD1 - TRBV9 CASSVEGQGYEQYF TGTGCCAGCAGCGTAGAGGGACAGGGCTACGAGCAGTACTTC
TRBJ2-3 TRBD1 - TRBV5-1 CASSPGQNTDTQYF TGCGCCAGCAGCCCGGGACAGAACACAGATACGCAGTATTTT
TRBJ2-3 TRBD2 once TRBV19 CASSIFAGGPDTQYF TGTGCCAGTAGTATCTTTGCGGGGGGGCCAGATACGCAGTATTTT
TRBJ2-2 - - TRBV11-2 CASSLEGSFTGELFF TGTGCCAGCAGCTTGGAGGGCAGTTTCACCGGGGAGCTGTTTTTT
TRBJ1-1 TRBD1 - TRBV20-1 CSASKSGQVNTEAFF TGCAGTGCTAGTAAGTCGGGACAGGTGAACACTGAAGCTTTCTTT
TRBJ2-2 TRBD2 - TRBV6-2/TRBV6-3 CASSYRASGRSNTGELFF TGTGCCAGCAGTTACAGGGCTAGCGGGAGATCGAACACCGGGGAGCTGTTTTTT
TRBJ2-2 TRBD1 once TRBV5-1 CASSEQGGNTGELFF TGCGCCAGCAGTGAACAGGGGGGCAACACCGGGGAGCTGTTTTTT
TRBJ1-5 - - TRBV21-1 CASIPQSSNQPQHF TGTGCCAGCATCCCACAGTCAAGCAATCAGCCCCAGCATTTT
TRBJ2-6 - - TRBV6-5 CASRQGGGANVLTF TGTGCCAGCAGGCAGGGTGGAGGGGCCAACGTCCTGACTTTC
TRBJ1-5 TRBD1 - TRBV7-9 CASSSDRGHQPQHF TGTGCCAGCAGCTCGGACAGGGGGCATCAGCCCCAGCATTTT
TRBJ2-3 TRBD2 - TRBV3-1/TRBV3-2 CASSLFSGITDTQYF TGTGCCAGCAGTCTTTTTAGCGGGATCACAGATACGCAGTATTTT
TRBJ2-7 TRBD1 once TRBV10-3 CAIKMGQFDEQYF TGTGCCATCAAGATGGGACAGTTCGACGAGCAGTACTTC
TRBJ1-1 - - TRBV13 CASSLIKGRGLNTEAFF TGTGCCAGCAGCTTAATCAAAGGGAGGGGCTTGAACACTGAAGCTTTCTTT
TRBJ2-7 TRBD2 - TRBV7-2 CASSLTSGSYEQYF TGTGCCAGCAGCTTGACTAGCGGCTCTTACGAGCAGTACTTC
TRBJ2-5 TRBD2 - TRBV10-3 CAISGTSGGAETQYF TGTGCCATCAGTGGCACTAGCGGGGGCGCAGAGACCCAGTACTTC
TRBJ1-1 - - TRBV24-1 CATSDPREENTEAFF TGTGCCACCAGTGATCCCCGTGAGGAGAACACTGAAGCTTTCTTT
TRBJ2-3 - - TRBV7-6 CASSLPTADTQYF TGTGCCAGCAGTTTACCCACTGCGGATACGCAGTATTTT
TRBJ2-5 TRBD1 - TRBV28 CASSFMGQGFEKTQYF TGTGCCAGCAGTTTTATGGGACAGGGCTTCGAAAAGACCCAGTACTTC
TRBJ1-6 - - TRBV14 CASSQAGLGPNSPLHF TGTGCCAGCAGCCAAGCCGGGTTGGGGCCTAATTCACCCCTCCACTTT
TRBJ1-2 TRBD1 - TRBV9 CASSVAGQGYGYTF TGTGCCAGCAGCGTAGCCGGACAGGGCTATGGCTACACCTTC
TRBJ1-5 - - TRBV18 CASSSREGSNQPQHF TGTGCCAGCTCATCTCGGGAGGGAAGCAATCAGCCCCAGCATTTT
TRBJ1-5 TRBD1 - TRBV24-1 CATSPGTGYDQPQHF TGTGCCACCAGTCCCGGGACAGGGTATGATCAGCCCCAGCATTTT
TRBJ1-1 - - TRBV12-3/TRBV12-4 CASSGQGLTEAFF TGTGCCAGCAGCGGGCAGGGGCTTACTGAAGCTTTCTTT
TRBJ2-2 - - TRBV30 CAWSVTGMVFF TGTGCCTGGAGTGTAACGGGGATGGTGTTTTTT